The clone carrying this T cell receptor beta chain was seen only a few times. No antigen is known for it. Preceding any ophthalmopathy symptoms, the blood sample dates from first hyperthyroidism diagnosis. The sample is drawn from a study of T cells in Graves' hyperthyroidism and ophthalmopathy. Points from the study as a whole: Ophthalmopathy was model-predicted a median roughly six months pre-onset. Blood also held most thyroid clonotypes expanded beyond 0.001.

Germline CDR1 is SGHDT and CDR2 is YYEEEE. The length of the CDR3 is 14 residues. V lost 3 bases to trimming and J lost 6 bases, with 10 bases between them. Researchers took RNA transcripts and amplified the TCR beta CDR3 regions from them. HTBI primers were used for first-round RT-PCR of the TCR CDR3. TCRdb reprocessed the multiplex PCR reads with MiXCR, giving one entry per CDR3 protein. This sample carries roughly 160,000 distinct CDR3 sequences, over 8% of them seen once, and the ten largest clones take roughly a fifth. The chain uses TRBV5-6 and TRBJ1-6; TRBD1 might be the D (5 bases). The material sequenced was blood. The source is a woman aged 18-29 years with Graves' hyperthyroidism that later progressed to Graves' ophthalmopathy. Written as DNA, the CDR3 is TGTGCCAGCAGCTCACCGGGGCCTAATTCACCCCTCCACTTT. Protein: CASSSPGPNSPLHF.